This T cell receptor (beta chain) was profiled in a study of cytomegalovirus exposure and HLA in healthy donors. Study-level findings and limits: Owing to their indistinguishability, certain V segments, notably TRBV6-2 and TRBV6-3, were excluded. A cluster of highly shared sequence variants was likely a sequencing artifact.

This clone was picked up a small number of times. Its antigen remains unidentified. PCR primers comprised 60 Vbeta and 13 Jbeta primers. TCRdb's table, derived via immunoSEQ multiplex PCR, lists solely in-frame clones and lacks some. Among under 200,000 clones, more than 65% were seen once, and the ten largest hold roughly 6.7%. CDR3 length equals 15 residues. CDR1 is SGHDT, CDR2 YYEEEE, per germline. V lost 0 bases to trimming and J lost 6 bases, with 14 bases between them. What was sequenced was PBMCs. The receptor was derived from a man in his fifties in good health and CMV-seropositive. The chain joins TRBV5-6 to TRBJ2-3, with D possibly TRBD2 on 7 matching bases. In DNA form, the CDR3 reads TGTGCCAGCAGCTTGGGGGGGGGCCCCACGGATACGCAGTATTTT. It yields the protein CASSLGGGPTDTQYF.